This entry features one T cell receptor (beta chain) sequence. No antigen is known for it. Trimming stripped 8 bases from V and 1 base from J, with 13 bases between. Germline values: CDR1 MNHEY, CDR2 SVGAGI. The CDR3 contains 14 residues. This record belongs to a study of Ad26.COV2.S vaccination and SARS-CoV-2 variants. General study findings and limits: Reportedly, after vaccination the spike-specific CD8+ and CD4+ T cell responses displayed substantial breadth. Higher spike-specific TCR breadth was found in vaccine recipients than in placebo recipients.

The table came from immunoSEQ multiplex PCR; TCRdb's copy has only in-frame clones and leaves some out. The sample shows 150,000 to 200,000 clones, around 88% of them seen only once. This chain links TRBV6-5 with TRBJ2-3; D may be TRBD2 (7 bases). The sample was peripheral blood, taken after recovery from COVID-19. The TCR originated in a human donor who had recovered from COVID-19. The CDR3 sequence is CASPGGPGTDTQYF. The CDR3 bases are TGTGCCAGCCCCGGGGGGCCGGGCACAGATACGCAGTATTTT.